What follows are 11 T cell receptor beta chains derived from one specimen sequenced in a study of T cells expressing NK-cell markers. For each CDR3 protein, TCRdb gives one entry from its re-call of the 5' RACE reads, without DNA. The sample table sets out some 390,000 distinct CDR3 sequences. The specimen sequenced was blood T cells: a sorted CD56 or NKG2C T cell subset, CD4+ or CD8+ T cells, or bulk PBMC T cells (not recorded which). The source of these receptors is a woman in her 50s in good health.

The rearrangement uses TRBV20-1 and TRBJ2-3; TCRdb designates TRBD1, a call that cannot be tested without DNA. The CDR3 spans 14 residues. Germline CDR1 is DFQATT and CDR2 is SNEGSKA (reference sequence). The CDR3 reads CSARDHRGGGTQYF.

The V and J genes are TRBV12-3 or TRBV12-4 and TRBJ1-2. This CDR3 spans 13 amino acids. The CDR3: CASRRGGAAGYTF.

CDR3 loop: CASSPGISGSPGELFF. The V gene is TRBV18, the J gene TRBJ2-2; the TCRdb call, TRBD2, lacks DNA for checking. Germline V lookup: CDR1 KGHSH, CDR2 LQKENI. The CDR3 has 16 amino acids.

This chain joins TRBV20-1 and TRBJ1-5; lacking DNA, the TRBD1 call made by TCRdb goes unchecked. This CDR3 comprises 15 residues. CDR1 is DFQATT and CDR2 is SNEGSKA in the germline V gene (reference sequence). CDR3 protein: CSARSPGGSNQPQHF.

This chain connects TRBV10-3 to TRBJ1-1. This CDR3 comprises 14 residues. Per the germline V gene, CDR1 is ENHRY and CDR2 is SYGVKD. This chain's CDR3 is CAISESIRNTEAFF.

The chain has TRBV3-1 and TRBJ2-3. Germline loops: CDR1 LGHDT, CDR2 YNNKEL (reference sequence). CDR3 length: 15 residues. CDR3 residues: CASSQDSSLQVTQYF.

V and J are TRBV5-1 and TRBJ2-4. The CDR3 consists of 14 residues. The germline CDR1 and CDR2 sequences are SGHRS and YFSETQ. The CDR3 loop reads CASSADLLKNIQYF. Combining the CDR3 with reference TRBV5-1 and TRBJ2-4 gives the whole variable domain KAGVTQTPRYLIKTRGQQVTLSCSPISGHRSVSWYQQTPGQGLQFLFEYFSETQRNKGNFPGRFSGRQFSNSRSEMNVSTLELGDSALYLCASSADLLKNIQYFGAGTRLSVL.

The CDR3 spells CATSQAGYRELFF. The rearrangement links TRBV24-1 to TRBJ2-2; TCRdb designates TRBD2, a call that cannot be tested without DNA. In germline, CDR1 is KGHDR, CDR2 SFDVKD. The CDR3 runs 13 residues.

This chain uses TRBV28 with TRBJ2-5; no DNA is available, so the TRBD1 call from TCRdb remains unchecked. Per the germline V gene, CDR1 is MDHEN and CDR2 is SYDVKM. The CDR3 totals 14 residues. The CDR3 region is CASDSVGGTETQYF.

The rearrangement links TRBV7-2 to TRBJ2-1. The germline V gene encodes CDR1 SGHTA and CDR2 FQGNSA. This CDR3 contains 13 residues. The CDR3 protein is CASSLKGTEAQFF.

CDR3 protein: CSARRADPRGVNTEAFF. The V and J genes are TRBV20-1 and TRBJ1-1; TCRdb returns TRBD1, unconfirmable since there is no DNA. The length of the CDR3 is 17 residues. CDR1 and CDR2 (germline): DFQATT, SNEGSKA (reference sequence).